This T cell receptor beta chain was obtained from a study of CD8 T cells in Susac syndrome. Study-level information: At the time their blood was drawn, patients with Susac syndrome were either therapy-naive, on corticosteroids (with some of them also receiving intravenous immunoglobulin), or on intravenous immunoglobulin alone. Study observations and caveats: Individuals included in the TCR sequencing and HLA analysis were acknowledged by the study to be relatively few in number.

J lost 1 base, V lost 1 base, and 23 bases had no gene match. Germline CDR1 is SGHAT and CDR2 is FQNNGV. CDR3 length equals 23 residues. The RNA input was 0.5 to 1 ug, and it was reverse transcribed with random hexamers. An immunoSEQ multiplex PCR amplified TCR beta CDR3 over 54 Vbeta and 13 Jbeta. Each CDR3 protein gets one entry after TCRdb re-called the immunoSEQ multiplex PCR reads with MiXCR. The sample records about 83,000 distinct CDR3 sequences, approximately 96% being singletons. Turning to this clonotype: No antigen is known for it.

The TCR sequence derives from a human donor with Susac syndrome. The chain uses TRBV11-2 and TRBJ2-4; 9 positions match TRBD2. The sequencing sample was made of CD8+ T cells from PBMCs. CDR3 sequence reads: CASSLVLLDYTFAGGRAKNIQYF. CDR3 bases: TGTGCCAGCAGCTTAGTTCTCCTAGACTATACGTTCGCGGGGGGGCGTGCCAAAAACATTCAGTACTTC.